This TCR beta chain was sequenced in a study of blood T cell repertoires in COVID-19. Background on the study: The analysed material was cDNA or gDNA that came from T cells, B-cell-depleted T cells, or PBMCs.

CDR1 and CDR2 (germline): KGHSH, LQKENI. This CDR3 has 14 amino acids. V lost 5 bases to trimming and J lost 3 bases, with 10 bases between them. This clone was recorded only once. Source study methods: Amplification with reference gene primers provided the estimates of nucleated cell counts. TCRdb keeps only in-frame clones here, not all; method: immunoSEQ multiplex PCR. V and J calls plus clone size are reproduced from that table; the DNA served to infer D and trimming. This table holds roughly 160,000 clones, approximately 86% found once. The TCR sequence derives from a woman older than 75 with COVID-19, enrolled during active disease. Sequenced input: peripheral blood. This rearrangement joins TRBV18 to TRBJ2-2; D possibly corresponds to TRBD2 (6 bases). The CDR3 nucleotides read TGTGCCAGCTCAGATTCGGGGGACACCGGGGAGCTGTTTTTT. It translates to CASSDSGDTGELFF.